Listed here are 28 T cell receptor beta chains from one sample, sequenced in a study of T cell repertoires in ileal Crohn's disease. Time point given: neoterminal ileum biopsy at postoperative endoscopy, about 6 months after surgery. The assay was immunoSEQ multiplex PCR, and TCRdb's table has in-frame clones only and misses some. There are 15,000 to 20,000 clones in the sample; approximately 77% occur only once, and about 4.4% lies in the top ten. Source material: ileal tissue. The receptor source for this set is an adult with Crohn's disease.

The genes are TRBV10-3 and TRBJ2-1; 10 bases map to TRBD2. Germline-derived CDR1 and CDR2 are ENHRY and SYGVKD. CDR3 length: 16 amino acids. With 4 bases clipped from V and 0 bases from J, the junction kept 3 bases outside the gene matches. As DNA, the CDR3 is TGTGCCATCAGTGTAAGCGGGGGGGCCTCCTACAATGAGCAGTTCTTC. It encodes CAISVSGGASYNEQFF.

The V call is TRBV15, the J call TRBJ1-4; maybe TRBD1 (6 bases). Germline CDR1 and CDR2: LNHNV and YYDKDF (reference sequence). V was pared by 0 bases and J by 3 bases, with 17 bases between. CDR3 length: 18 amino acids. CDR3 nucleotides: TGTGCCACCAGCAGAGACCTTCCCGGGACAATCGCTAATGAAAAACTGTTTTTT. Amino acids: CATSRDLPGTIANEKLFF.

Only a few counts were recorded for this clone. This chain links TRBV4-2 with TRBJ2-3, with 7 bases identical to TRBD2. This CDR3 has 17 amino acids. Trimming removed 1 base from V and 4 bases from J; junction bases left unmatched: 11. The V gene's germline CDR1 is LGHNA and CDR2 YNFKEQ. The CDR3 loop reads CASSQGHGRTVADTQYF. CDR3 nucleotide sequence: TGTGCCAGCAGCCAAGGTCACGGGAGGACTGTCGCAGATACGCAGTATTTT.

The chain uses TRBV19 and TRBJ2-1; 12 nucleotides agree with TRBD2. The trim removed 6 bases at V and 7 bases at J, leaving 1 base unmatched. The CDR3 is 13 amino acids. In germline, CDR1 is LNHDA, CDR2 SQIVND (reference sequence). The CDR3 loop is CASRTSGRNEQFF. In nucleotides, the CDR3 is TGTGCCAGTAGAACTAGCGGGAGGAATGAGCAGTTCTTC.

The gene calls are TRBV27 and TRBJ1-6, with 7 bases lining up with TRBD1. In germline, CDR1 is MNHEY, CDR2 SMNVEV (reference sequence). J lost 10 bases, V lost 3 bases, and 9 bases had no gene match. This CDR3 comprises 15 residues. CDR3: CASSFQGSGGSPLHF. In DNA form, the CDR3 reads TGTGCCAGCAGTTTTCAGGGGTCAGGGGGATCACCCCTCCACTTT.

V is TRBV29-1 and J is TRBJ2-1; D gene unclear. CDR1 SQVTM and CDR2 ANQGSEA come from the germline V gene. The CDR3 has 11 amino acids. V dropped 6 bases and J dropped 9 bases, with 12 bases sitting between them. This CDR3 is CSVASSIEQFF. The CDR3 DNA sequence: TGCAGCGTAGCTTCTTCGATTGAGCAGTTCTTC.

The V and J genes are TRBV27 and TRBJ1-6, with TRBD1 as a possible D gene (6 bases). The CDR3 has 14 residues. Germline CDR1 MNHEY, CDR2 SMNVEV (reference sequence). The V end was cut by 2 bases, the J end by 7 bases, with 9 bases between. The CDR3 DNA sequence: TGTGCCAGCAGTTTAGGGGGCCGGAATTCACCCCTCCACTTT. It is translated as CASSLGGRNSPLHF.

This chain connects TRBV5-1 to TRBJ2-1, with no clear D. The germline V gene has CDR1 SGHRS and CDR2 YFSETQ. The V and J ends lost 4 bases and 7 bases respectively, with 6 bases between them. The CDR3 is made up of 11 amino acids. The CDR3 spells CASSLGNEQFF. The CDR3 nucleotides read TGCGCCAGCAGCCTAGGTAATGAGCAGTTCTTC.

The chain uses TRBV27 and TRBJ1-1; 8 nucleotides line up with TRBD1. The V segment lost 5 bases and the J segment 7 bases; nucleotides outside the gene matches: 15. CDR1 is MNHEY, CDR2 SMNVEV, per germline (reference sequence). This CDR3 contains 16 residues. CDR3 DNA: TGTGCCAGCAGTACAGACAGGGGCCCCTCTTTTTTTGAAGCTTTCTTT. Its translation is CASSTDRGPSFFEAFF.

Turning to this clone: Other DNA sequences within the sample encode an identical CDR3. The chain carries TRBV6-1 and TRBJ1-1; D possibly corresponds to TRBD1 (6 bases). This CDR3 is 15 amino acids long. Germline CDR1 reads MNHNS; CDR2 reads SASEGT. V was cut by 6 bases and J by 2 bases, with 16 bases left in between. The CDR3 DNA is TGTGCCAGCAGAAAAACGGGGGGCGTTAACACTGAAGCTTTCTTT. It specifies CASRKTGGVNTEAFF.

In this sample, this clone turned up a few times. The gene calls are TRBV27 and TRBJ2-7; 8 nucleotides align to TRBD1. This CDR3 spans 15 amino acids. V trimming: 3 bases; J trimming: 2 bases; junction bases outside the gene matches: 6. Germline CDR1 MNHEY, CDR2 SMNVEV (reference sequence). Here the CDR3 DNA reads TGTGCCAGCAGTTTTTGGACAGGGTATCCCTACGAGCAGTACTTC. Encoded protein: CASSFWTGYPYEQYF.

The CDR3 loop reads CASSPQGAYNSPLHF. The CDR3 DNA follows: TGTGCCAGCTCGCCCCAGGGGGCCTATAATTCACCCCTCCACTTT. V usage is TRBV18 and J usage is TRBJ1-6; 7 bases align to TRBD1. J was trimmed by 2 bases and V by 6 bases; bases with no gene match: 4. This CDR3 has 15 residues. Germline V gives CDR1 KGHSH, CDR2 LQKENI.

V gene TRBV2 combines with J gene TRBJ1-1; D not certain. The CDR3 extends over 13 amino acids. Trimming left V 5 bases short and J 10 bases short, with 17 bases between. Germline loops: CDR1 SNHLY, CDR2 FYNNEI. The CDR3 protein is CASSFDPGMGAFF. The CDR3, as DNA: TGTGCCAGCAGTTTCGACCCGGGGATGGGAGCTTTCTTT. Looking up the rest from reference TRBV2 and TRBJ1-1 gives the full variable domain: EPEVTQTPSHQVTQMGQEVILRCVPISNHLYFYWYRQILGQKVEFLVSFYNNEISEKSEIFDDQFSVERPDGSNFTLKIRSTKLEDSAMYFCASSFDPGMGAFFGQGTRLTVV.

The genes are TRBV4-1 and TRBJ2-3, with D unresolved. The V and J ends lost 4 bases and 0 bases respectively, with 11 bases between them. Germline V gives CDR1 MGHRA, CDR2 YSYEKL. The CDR3 runs 15 residues. CDR3 sequence reads: CASSRLQGSTDTQYF. In DNA, the CDR3 is TGCGCCAGCAGCCGACTTCAAGGAAGCACAGATACGCAGTATTTT.

This clone has a handful of counts. V gene TRBV19 combines with J gene TRBJ2-2; 16 bases map to TRBD2. V was pared by 5 bases and J by 6 bases, with 15 bases of the junction left unmatched. The CDR3 covers 20 residues. Germline V gene lookup returns CDR1 LNHDA and CDR2 SQIVND (reference sequence). For the CDR3, the DNA is TGTGCCAGTAGTGCCGGGACTAGCGGGAGGGCCACCTACGGGGCCGGGGAGCTGTTTTTT. Translating gives CASSAGTSGRATYGAGELFF.

This chain links TRBV4-3 with TRBJ2-1, with D possibly TRBD2 on 7 matching bases. Trimming stripped 1 base from V and 9 bases from J, with 16 bases between. Germline values: CDR1 LGHNA, CDR2 YSLEER. CDR3 length: 15 residues. The chain's CDR3 is CASSQVWGGPSEQFF. In DNA, the CDR3 is TGCGCCAGCAGCCAAGTTTGGGGGGGGCCGAGTGAGCAGTTCTTC.

The chain combines TRBV5-4 with TRBJ2-7, with D possibly TRBD2 on 5 matching bases. The CDR3 totals 14 residues. Germline V gene sequence: CDR1 SGHNT, CDR2 YYREEE (reference sequence). V was clipped by 0 bases and J by 2 bases, with 9 bases between them. CDR3 DNA: TGTGCCAGCAGCTTGGCCGGGATTACCTACGAGCAGTACTTC. It codes for CASSLAGITYEQYF.

J is TRBJ1-1 and V is TRBV29-1; 7 bases are shared with TRBD1. V shed 7 bases and J 10 bases; nucleotides not matched to a gene: 12. In germline, CDR1 is SQVTM, CDR2 ANQGSEA. CDR3 length equals 12 residues. CDR3 DNA sequence: TGCAGCGGGGTCTCATGGGCAGGGGGAGCTTTCTTT. It is translated as CSGVSWAGGAFF.

The V gene is TRBV5-1, the J gene TRBJ1-2; the match to TRBD1 covers 9 bases. CDR3 length: 13 residues. Germline lookup yields CDR1 SGHRS and CDR2 YFSETQ. After removal of 2 bases from V and 5 bases from J, the junction contained 1 base not matched to a gene. The CDR3 region has the DNA TGCGCCAGCAGCTTAGGGACAGGGTATGGCTACACCTTC. Protein product: CASSLGTGYGYTF.

CDR3: CASTTRENRDWYF. The CDR3 nucleotides are TGTGCCAGCACAACTAGGGAAAACCGGGACTGGTATTTT. The rearrangement links TRBV27 to TRBJ2-3, with D possibly TRBD2 on 6 matching bases. This CDR3 has 13 amino acids. V was pared by 7 bases and J by 14 bases, with 22 bases between. The germline gives CDR1 MNHEY, CDR2 SMNVEV (reference sequence).

This clone came up a few times. This chain connects TRBV9 to TRBJ1-1, with D possibly being TRBD1 (6 bases). Trimming pared 8 bases from V and 3 bases from J, leaving 14 bases between. Germline V CDR1 and CDR2: SGDLS, YYNGEE. This CDR3 is 13 amino acids long. The CDR3 region is CASNREGDTEAFF. The DNA of the CDR3 is TGTGCCAGTAACAGGGAGGGGGACACTGAAGCTTTCTTT. Filled out from reference TRBV9 and TRBJ1-1, the complete variable domain reads DSGVTQTPKHLITATGQRVTLRCSPRSGDLSVYWYQQSLDQGLQFLIQYYNGEERAKGNILERFSAQQFPDLHSELNLSSLELGDSALYFCASNREGDTEAFFGQGTRLTVV.

The chain combines TRBV4-1 with TRBJ1-3, with D perhaps matching TRBD1 (6 bases). This CDR3 has 16 residues. In germline, CDR1 is MGHRA, CDR2 YSYEKL. Trimming pared 1 base from V and 4 bases from J, leaving 14 bases between. For the CDR3, the DNA is TGCGCCAGCAGCCAAGGCCCAGGACAGTCAGGAAACACCATATATTTT. It yields the protein CASSQGPGQSGNTIYF.

The chain carries TRBV11-3 and TRBJ2-7; a weak D match, TRBD1 (5 bases). V gave up 1 base and J gave up 7 bases, with 20 bases separating them. Germline CDR1 reads SGHNT; CDR2 reads YENEEA. The CDR3 consists of 16 residues. The CDR3 loop is CASSLGTPAGLGEQYF. The CDR3, as DNA: TGTGCCAGCAGCTTAGGAACCCCGGCAGGGCTGGGGGAGCAGTACTTC.

The chain recombines TRBV5-1 with TRBJ2-7; 7 bases line up with TRBD1. This CDR3 region has 15 residues. The V gene's germline CDR1 is SGHRS and CDR2 YFSETQ. The junction had 5 bases not matched to a gene; V was cut back by 0 bases and J by 2 bases. Here the CDR3 reads CASSLVGQKAYEQYF. In nucleotides, the CDR3 is TGCGCCAGCAGCTTGGTGGGACAGAAGGCCTACGAGCAGTACTTC.

This clone appeared once. For the CDR3, the DNA is TGCGCCAGCAGCCCCGGGACAGGGGCACCAAATGAAAAACTGTTTTTT. Translated, it gives CASSPGTGAPNEKLFF. This chain uses TRBV5-1 with TRBJ1-4, with TRBD1 identical over 10 bases. With 4 bases clipped from V and 5 bases from J, the junction kept 8 bases outside the gene matches. The CDR3 is made up of 16 amino acids. From germline, CDR1 is SGHRS and CDR2 YFSETQ.

This clone has only one observation. The chain is built from TRBV6-1 and TRBJ2-7; TRBD2 aligns across 8 bases. CDR3 length: 15 amino acids. Per germline, CDR1 MNHNS and CDR2 SASEGT. J gave up 5 bases and V 2 bases, and 8 bases lay outside the gene matches. In DNA form, the CDR3 reads TGTGCCAGCAGTGAAAAAAGCGGGAGATCCGACGAGCAGTACTTC. Translation: CASSEKSGRSDEQYF.

This rearrangement joins TRBV28 to TRBJ1-2; no clear D gene. V was shortened by 6 bases and J by 2 bases, with 13 bases between the two germline ends. CDR3 length equals 14 residues. CDR1 is MDHEN, CDR2 SYDVKM, per germline. As DNA, the CDR3 is TGTGCCAGCAGGTCAGGCCACACAAACTATGGCTACACCTTC. Protein product: CASRSGHTNYGYTF.

The chain employs TRBV19 and TRBJ1-5; 8 bases line up with TRBD1. CDR3 length: 17 amino acids. V shed 5 bases, J shed 4 bases, and the junction held 13 bases outside the gene matches. Germline lookup yields CDR1 LNHDA and CDR2 SQIVND (reference sequence). For the CDR3, the DNA is TGTGCCAGTAGTTCAGGACAGGGAGCTGGCGGGAATCAGCCCCAGCATTTT. Protein: CASSSGQGAGGNQPQHF.